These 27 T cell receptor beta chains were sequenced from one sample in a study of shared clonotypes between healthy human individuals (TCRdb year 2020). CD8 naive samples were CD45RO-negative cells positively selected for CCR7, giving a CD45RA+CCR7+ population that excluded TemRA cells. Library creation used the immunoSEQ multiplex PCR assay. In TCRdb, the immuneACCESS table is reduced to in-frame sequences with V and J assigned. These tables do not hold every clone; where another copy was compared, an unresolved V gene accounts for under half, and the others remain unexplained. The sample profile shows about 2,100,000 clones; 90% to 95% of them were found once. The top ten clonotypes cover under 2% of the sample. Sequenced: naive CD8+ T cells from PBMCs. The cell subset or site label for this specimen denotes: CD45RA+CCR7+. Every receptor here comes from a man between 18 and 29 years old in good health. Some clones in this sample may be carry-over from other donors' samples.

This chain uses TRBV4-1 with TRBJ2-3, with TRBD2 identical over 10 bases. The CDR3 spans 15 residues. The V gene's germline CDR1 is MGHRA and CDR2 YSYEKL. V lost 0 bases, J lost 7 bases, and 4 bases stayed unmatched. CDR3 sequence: CASSQDRAGGYTQYF. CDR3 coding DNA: TGCGCCAGCAGCCAAGATCGAGCGGGAGGGTATACGCAGTATTTT.

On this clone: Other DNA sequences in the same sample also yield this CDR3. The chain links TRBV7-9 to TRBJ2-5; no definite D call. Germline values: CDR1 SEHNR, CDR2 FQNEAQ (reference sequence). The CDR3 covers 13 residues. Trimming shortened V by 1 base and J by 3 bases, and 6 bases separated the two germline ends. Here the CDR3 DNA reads TGTGCCAGCAGCTTAGATAGAGAAGAGACCCAGTACTTC. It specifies CASSLDREETQYF. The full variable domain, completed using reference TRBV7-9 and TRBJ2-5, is DTGVSQNPRHKITKRGQNVTFRCDPISEHNRLYWYRQTLGQGPEFLTYFQNEAQLEKSRLLSDRFSAERPKGSFSTLEIQRTEQGDSAMYLCASSLDREETQYFGPGTRLLVL.

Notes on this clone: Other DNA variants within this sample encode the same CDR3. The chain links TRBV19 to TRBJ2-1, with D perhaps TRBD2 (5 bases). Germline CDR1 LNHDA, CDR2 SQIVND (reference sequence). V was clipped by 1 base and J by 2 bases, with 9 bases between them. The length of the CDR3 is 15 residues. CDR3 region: CASSIVPGTYNEQFF. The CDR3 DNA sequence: TGTGCCAGTAGTATAGTACCCGGGACCTACAATGAGCAGTTCTTC.

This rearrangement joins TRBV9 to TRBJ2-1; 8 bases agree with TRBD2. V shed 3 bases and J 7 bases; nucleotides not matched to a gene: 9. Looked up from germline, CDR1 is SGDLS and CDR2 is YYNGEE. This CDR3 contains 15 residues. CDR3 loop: CASSAGAGVTNEQFF. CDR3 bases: TGTGCCAGCAGCGCGGGAGCGGGAGTTACGAATGAGCAGTTCTTC.

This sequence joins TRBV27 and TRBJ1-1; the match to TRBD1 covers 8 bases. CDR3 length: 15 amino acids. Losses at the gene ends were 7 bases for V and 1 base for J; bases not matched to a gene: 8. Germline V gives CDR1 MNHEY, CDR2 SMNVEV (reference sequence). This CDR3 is CASNLGGQGNTEAFF. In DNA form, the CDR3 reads TGTGCCAGCAACTTAGGAGGACAGGGGAACACTGAAGCTTTCTTT.

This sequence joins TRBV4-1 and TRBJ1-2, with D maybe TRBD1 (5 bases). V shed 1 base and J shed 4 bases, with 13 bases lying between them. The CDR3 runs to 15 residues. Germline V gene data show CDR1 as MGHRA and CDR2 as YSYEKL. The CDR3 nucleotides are TGCGCCAGCAGCCAAGCGCCGGGACTTCTCTATGGCTACACCTTC. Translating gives CASSQAPGLLYGYTF.

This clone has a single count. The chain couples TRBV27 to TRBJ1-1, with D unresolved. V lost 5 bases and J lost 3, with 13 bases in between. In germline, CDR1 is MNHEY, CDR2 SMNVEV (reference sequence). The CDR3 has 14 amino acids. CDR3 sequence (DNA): TGTGCCAGCAGTCTAGAGGGCTCTCACACTGAAGCTTTCTTT. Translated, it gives CASSLEGSHTEAFF.

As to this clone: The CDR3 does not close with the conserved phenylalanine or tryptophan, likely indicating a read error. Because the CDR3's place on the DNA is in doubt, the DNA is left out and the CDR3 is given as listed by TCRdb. The CDR3 loop is CASSGSDRKVHDL. This chain connects TRBV19 to TRBJ1-3; whether TRBD1, the table's D call, matches the DNA was not checked. The CDR3 has 13 amino acids, counting both end residues. CDR1 is LNHDA, CDR2 SQIVND, per germline (reference sequence).

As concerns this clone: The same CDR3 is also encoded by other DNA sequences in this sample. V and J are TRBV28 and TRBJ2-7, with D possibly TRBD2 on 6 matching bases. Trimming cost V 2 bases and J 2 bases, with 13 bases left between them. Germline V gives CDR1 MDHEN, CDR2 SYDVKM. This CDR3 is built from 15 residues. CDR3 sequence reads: CASSLGAGTPYEQYF. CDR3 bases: TGTGCCAGCAGTTTAGGGGCAGGGACTCCCTACGAGCAGTACTTC.

As DNA, the CDR3 is TGTGCCATCAGTGACCTAGGTGGGTCCCCCACAGATACGCAGTATTTT. Encoded protein: CAISDLGGSPTDTQYF. This chain links TRBV10-3 with TRBJ2-3; D ambiguous. The V gene lost 3 bases and the J gene lost 2 bases, with 15 bases spanning the gap. Germline V gene sequence: CDR1 ENHRY, CDR2 SYGVKD. The CDR3 runs to 16 residues.

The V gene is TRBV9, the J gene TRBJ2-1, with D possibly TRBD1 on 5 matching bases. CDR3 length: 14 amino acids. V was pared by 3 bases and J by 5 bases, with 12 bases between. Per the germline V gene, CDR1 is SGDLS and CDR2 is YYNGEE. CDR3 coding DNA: TGTGCCAGCAGCGACCCCGGACAAAACAATGAGCAGTTCTTC. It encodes CASSDPGQNNEQFF. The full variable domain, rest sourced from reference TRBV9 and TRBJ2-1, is DSGVTQTPKHLITATGQRVTLRCSPRSGDLSVYWYQQSLDQGLQFLIQYYNGEERAKGNILERFSAQQFPDLHSELNLSSLELGDSALYFCASSDPGQNNEQFFGPGTRLTVL.

The CDR3 DNA reads TGTGCCAGCAGCTTGTTTGGGACAGGGCAAGAGACCCAGTACTTC. Its translation: CASSLFGTGQETQYF. The chain has TRBV5-4 and TRBJ2-5; 9 bases align to TRBD1. The germline gives CDR1 SGHNT, CDR2 YYREEE (reference sequence). J was trimmed by 2 bases and V by 1 base; bases with no gene match: 3. This CDR3 spans 15 amino acids.

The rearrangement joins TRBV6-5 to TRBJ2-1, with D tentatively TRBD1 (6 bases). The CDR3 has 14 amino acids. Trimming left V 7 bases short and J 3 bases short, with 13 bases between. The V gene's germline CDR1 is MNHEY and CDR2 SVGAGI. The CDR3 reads CASIHRDNYNEQFF. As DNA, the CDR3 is TGTGCCAGCATTCACCGGGACAACTACAATGAGCAGTTCTTC.

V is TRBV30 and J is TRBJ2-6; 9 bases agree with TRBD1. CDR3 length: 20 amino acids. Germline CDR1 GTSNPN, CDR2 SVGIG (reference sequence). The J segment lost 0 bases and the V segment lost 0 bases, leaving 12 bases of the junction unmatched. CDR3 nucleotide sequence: TGTGCCTGGAGTGTAATGGGGGACAGGGCCAAATTCTCTGGGGCCAACGTCCTGACTTTC. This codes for CAWSVMGDRAKFSGANVLTF.

The CDR3 nucleotides are TGTGCCAGCAGCTTCGGACTAGCGGGAGCATATGAGCAGTTCTTC. Translated: CASSFGLAGAYEQFF. The chain is built from TRBV7-3 and TRBJ2-1; the match to TRBD2 covers 13 bases. CDR1 and CDR2 (germline): SGHTA, FQGTGA. V dropped 3 bases and J dropped 8; count of bases not matched to a gene: 4. The CDR3 spans 15 residues.

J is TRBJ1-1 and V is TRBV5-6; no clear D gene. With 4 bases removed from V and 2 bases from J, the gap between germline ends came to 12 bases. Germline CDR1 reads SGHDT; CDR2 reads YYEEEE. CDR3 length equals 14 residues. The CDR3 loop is CASSPGAVNTEAFF. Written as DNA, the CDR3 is TGTGCCAGCAGCCCTGGCGCGGTAAACACTGAAGCTTTCTTT. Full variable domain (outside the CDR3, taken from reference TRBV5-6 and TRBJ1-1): DAGVTQSPTHLIKTRGQQVTLRCSPKSGHDTVSWYQQALGQGPQFIFQYYEEEERQRGNFPDRFSGHQFPNYSSELNVNALLLGDSALYLCASSPGAVNTEAFFGQGTRLTVV.

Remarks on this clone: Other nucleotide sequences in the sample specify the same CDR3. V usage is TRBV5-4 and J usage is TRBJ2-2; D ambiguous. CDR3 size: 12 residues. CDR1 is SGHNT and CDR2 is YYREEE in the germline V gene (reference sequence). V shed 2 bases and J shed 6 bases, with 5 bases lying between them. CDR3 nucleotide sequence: TGTGCCAGCAGCTTTAACGCCGGGGAGCTGTTTTTT. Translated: CASSFNAGELFF.

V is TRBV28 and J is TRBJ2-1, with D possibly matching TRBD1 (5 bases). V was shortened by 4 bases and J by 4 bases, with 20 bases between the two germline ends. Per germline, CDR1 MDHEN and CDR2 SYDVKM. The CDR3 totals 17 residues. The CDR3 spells CASSSRHRSHIYNEQFF. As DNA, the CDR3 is TGTGCCAGCAGTTCGAGGCACAGGTCCCATATATACAATGAGCAGTTCTTC.

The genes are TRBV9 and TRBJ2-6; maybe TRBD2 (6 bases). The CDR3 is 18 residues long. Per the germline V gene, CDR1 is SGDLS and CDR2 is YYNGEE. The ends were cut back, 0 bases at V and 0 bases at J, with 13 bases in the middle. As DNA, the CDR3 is TGTGCCAGCAGCGTAGTCGGGGGAAGGGTCTCTGGGGCCAACGTCCTGACTTTC. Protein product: CASSVVGGRVSGANVLTF.

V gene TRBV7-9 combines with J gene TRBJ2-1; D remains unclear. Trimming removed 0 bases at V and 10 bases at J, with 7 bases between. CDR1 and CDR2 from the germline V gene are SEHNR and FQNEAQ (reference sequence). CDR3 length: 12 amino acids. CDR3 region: CASSLAPREQFF. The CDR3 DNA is TGTGCCAGCAGCTTAGCGCCCCGGGAGCAGTTCTTC.

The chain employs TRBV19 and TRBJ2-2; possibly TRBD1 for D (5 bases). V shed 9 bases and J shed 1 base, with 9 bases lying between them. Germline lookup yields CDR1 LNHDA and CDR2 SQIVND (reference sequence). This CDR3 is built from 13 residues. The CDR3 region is CASRQLNTGELFF. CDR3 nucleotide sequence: TGTGCCAGCCGACAGTTGAACACCGGGGAGCTGTTTTTT.

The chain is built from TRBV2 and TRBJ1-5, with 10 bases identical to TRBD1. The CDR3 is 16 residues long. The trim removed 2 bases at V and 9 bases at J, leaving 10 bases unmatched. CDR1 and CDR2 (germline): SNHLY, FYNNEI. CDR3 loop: CASSEIGTGVLGPQHF. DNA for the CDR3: TGTGCCAGCAGTGAAATCGGGACAGGGGTTTTAGGGCCCCAGCATTTT.

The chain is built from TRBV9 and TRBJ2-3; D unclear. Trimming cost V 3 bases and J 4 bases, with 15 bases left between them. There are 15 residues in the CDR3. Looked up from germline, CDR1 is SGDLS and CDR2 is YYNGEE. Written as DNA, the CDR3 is TGTGCCAGCAGCGAAGATCCCTCGGTTGCAGATACGCAGTATTTT. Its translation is CASSEDPSVADTQYF.

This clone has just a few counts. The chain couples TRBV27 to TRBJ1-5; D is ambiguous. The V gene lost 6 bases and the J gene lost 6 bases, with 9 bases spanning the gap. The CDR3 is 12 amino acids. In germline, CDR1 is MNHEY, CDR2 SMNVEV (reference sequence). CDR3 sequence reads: CASSQYSQPQHF. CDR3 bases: TGTGCCAGCAGCCAGTACAGTCAGCCCCAGCATTTT.

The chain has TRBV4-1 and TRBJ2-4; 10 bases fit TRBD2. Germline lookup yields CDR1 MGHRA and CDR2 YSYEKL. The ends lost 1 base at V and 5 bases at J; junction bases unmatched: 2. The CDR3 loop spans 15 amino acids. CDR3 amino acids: CASSQGTSGQNIQYF. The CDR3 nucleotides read TGCGCCAGCAGCCAAGGGACTAGCGGACAAAACATTCAGTACTTC.

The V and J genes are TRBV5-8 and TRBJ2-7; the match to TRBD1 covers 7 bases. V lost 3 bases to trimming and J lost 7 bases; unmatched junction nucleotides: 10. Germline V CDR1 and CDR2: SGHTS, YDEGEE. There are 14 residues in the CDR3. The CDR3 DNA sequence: TGTGCCAGCAGCTCCCGGGACAGTAGTTGGGAGCAGTACTTC. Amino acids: CASSSRDSSWEQYF.

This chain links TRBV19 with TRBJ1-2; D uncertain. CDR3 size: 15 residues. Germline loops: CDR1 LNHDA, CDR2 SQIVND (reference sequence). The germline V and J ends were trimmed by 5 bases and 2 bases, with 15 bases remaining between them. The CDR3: CASSPWRAINYGYTF. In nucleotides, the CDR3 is TGTGCCAGTAGTCCCTGGAGAGCAATAAACTATGGCTACACCTTC.